The 24 T cell receptor beta chains reported below all come from one sample, sequenced in a study of cytomegalovirus exposure and HLA in healthy donors. In the PCR, 60 Vbeta and 13 Jbeta primers were used. The table came from immunoSEQ multiplex PCR; TCRdb's copy has only in-frame clones and leaves some out. The sample has about 160,000 clones; around four fifths are singletons. The material sequenced was PBMCs. Receptor source: a woman aged 25 to 45 in good health and CMV-seronegative.

The V gene is TRBV5-1, the J gene TRBJ2-1; 8 nucleotides match TRBD1. The CDR3 runs to 15 residues. V lost 0 bases to trimming and J lost 3 bases; unmatched junction nucleotides: 2. Germline CDR1 SGHRS, CDR2 YFSETQ. The CDR3 spells CASSLADRDYNEQFF. CDR3 bases: TGCGCCAGCAGCTTGGCGGACAGGGACTACAATGAGCAGTTCTTC.

This clone appeared once. The rearrangement links TRBV18 to TRBJ2-7, with TRBD1 as a possible D gene (5 bases). The V gene's germline CDR1 is KGHSH and CDR2 LQKENI. This CDR3 region has 14 residues. V was pared by 4 bases and J by 6 bases, with 16 bases between. Here the CDR3 reads CASSRPEGVGEQYF. The CDR3 nucleotides read TGTGCCAGCTCACGACCGGAAGGGGTAGGCGAGCAGTACTTC.

The genes are TRBV6-1 and TRBJ1-6, with D possibly TRBD1 on 5 matching bases. V lost 8 bases and J 7 bases, leaving 12 bases between the germline ends. The CDR3 consists of 13 residues. Germline V gene sequence: CDR1 MNHNS, CDR2 SASEGT. The CDR3 DNA reads TGTGCCAGCTGCCGGGACTTGAATTCACCCCTCCACTTT. Amino acid sequence: CASCRDLNSPLHF.

The J gene is TRBJ1-5, the V gene TRBV28, with 11 bases lining up with TRBD1. CDR3 length: 15 residues. Germline values: CDR1 MDHEN, CDR2 SYDVKM. The ends lost 3 bases at V and 5 bases at J; junction bases unmatched: 3. The CDR3 here is CASSFGTGGDQPQHF. The DNA of the CDR3 is TGTGCCAGCAGTTTCGGGACAGGGGGGGATCAGCCCCAGCATTTT.

The chain's CDR3 is CASSFGPDQPQHF. CDR3 bases: TGCGCCAGCAGCTTTGGGCCTGATCAGCCCCAGCATTTT. V and J are TRBV5-1 and TRBJ1-5; D uncertain. Germline V gene sequence: CDR1 SGHRS, CDR2 YFSETQ. V was cut by 2 bases and J by 5 bases, with 8 bases left in between. This CDR3 is 13 amino acids long. Looking up the rest from reference TRBV5-1 and TRBJ1-5 gives the full variable domain: KAGVTQTPRYLIKTRGQQVTLSCSPISGHRSVSWYQQTPGQGLQFLFEYFSETQRNKGNFPGRFSGRQFSNSRSEMNVSTLELGDSALYLCASSFGPDQPQHFGDGTRLSIL.

V is TRBV6-5 and J is TRBJ1-6; D uncertain. V lost 0 bases and J 0 bases, leaving 6 bases between the germline ends. Germline V gene data show CDR1 as MNHEY and CDR2 as SVGAGI. The CDR3 is 16 amino acids. The DNA of the CDR3 is TGTGCCAGCAGTTACTCCTACCTCTCCTATAATTCACCCCTCCACTTT. Its translation: CASSYSYLSYNSPLHF.

Worth noting for this clone: Other DNA sequences of this sample code for an identical CDR3. The rearrangement joins TRBV30 to TRBJ1-1; tentative D call: TRBD1 (5 bases). Germline lookup yields CDR1 GTSNPN and CDR2 SVGIG (reference sequence). V was shortened by 0 bases and J by 4 bases, with 9 bases between the two germline ends. The CDR3 sequence is 13 residues long. CDR3 residues: CAWSVGRGTEAFF. CDR3 DNA: TGTGCCTGGAGTGTGGGGCGGGGCACTGAAGCTTTCTTT.

The CDR3 sequence: CASSLDVGAAANTGELFF. The CDR3 DNA reads TGTGCCAGCAGCTTGGATGTCGGAGCAGCCGCGAACACCGGGGAGCTGTTTTTT. This rearrangement joins TRBV5-4 to TRBJ2-2; D remains unclear. The CDR3 loop spans 18 amino acids. From germline, CDR1 is SGHNT and CDR2 YYREEE (reference sequence). The V end was cut by 0 bases, the J end by 0 bases, with 15 bases between.

This clone has more than one count but fewer than ten. The gene calls are TRBV28 and TRBJ1-6; 9 nucleotides align to TRBD1. V lost 6 bases to trimming and J lost 3 bases; unmatched junction nucleotides: 6. The CDR3 covers 16 residues. CDR1 and CDR2 from the germline V gene are MDHEN and SYDVKM. CDR3 loop: CASSPTGGGYNSPLHF. The CDR3 DNA reads TGTGCCAGCAGCCCCACAGGGGGCGGCTATAATTCACCCCTCCACTTT.

The table lists this clone with a count of one. V gene TRBV11-2 combines with J gene TRBJ1-6; possibly TRBD1 for D (5 bases). From germline, CDR1 is SGHAT and CDR2 FQNNGV. The ends were cut back, 3 bases at V and 3 bases at J, with 15 bases in the middle. CDR3 size: 17 residues. The CDR3 coding sequence is TGTGCCAGCAGCTTCATGGGGGGAGGCCACTATAATTCACCCCTCCACTTT. As protein: CASSFMGGGHYNSPLHF.

This clone has more than one count but fewer than ten. The V call is TRBV6-5, the J call TRBJ1-1, with D possibly being TRBD1 (5 bases). Germline assignment: CDR1 MNHEY and CDR2 SVGAGI. The CDR3 is 14 residues long. The V and J ends lost 2 bases and 5 bases respectively, with 12 bases between them. The CDR3 loop is CASSYGGDWTEAFF. The CDR3 bases are TGTGCCAGCAGTTACGGGGGGGATTGGACTGAAGCTTTCTTT.

V and J are TRBV9 and TRBJ2-7; D possibly corresponds to TRBD2 (6 bases). The ends were cut back, 2 bases at V and 2 bases at J, with 11 bases in the middle. Germline values: CDR1 SGDLS, CDR2 YYNGEE. There are 14 residues in the CDR3. The CDR3 here is CASSVSGGTYEQYF. In DNA, the CDR3 is TGTGCCAGCAGCGTCTCCGGGGGTACCTACGAGCAGTACTTC.

This chain links TRBV7-6 with TRBJ2-5; D not certain. This CDR3 contains 13 residues. The germline CDR1 and CDR2 sequences are SGHVS and FNYEAQ. V lost 6 bases and J 0 bases, leaving 8 bases between the germline ends. This chain's CDR3 is CASRFVYQETQYF. As DNA, the CDR3 is TGTGCCAGCAGGTTCGTTTACCAAGAGACCCAGTACTTC.

The chain combines TRBV6-5 with TRBJ1-1; TRBD1 agrees at 10 bases. CDR3 length: 16 residues. Germline V lookup: CDR1 MNHEY, CDR2 SVGAGI. With V trimmed by 2 bases and J by 3 bases, 6 bases remained unmatched. Written as DNA, the CDR3 is TGTGCCAGCAGTTACGGGACAGGGGTGTCTTACACTGAAGCTTTCTTT. It specifies CASSYGTGVSYTEAFF.

V usage is TRBV5-1 and J usage is TRBJ2-3; 7 bases align to TRBD2. Germline CDR1 SGHRS, CDR2 YFSETQ. With V trimmed by 7 bases and J by 1 base, 18 bases remained unmatched. The CDR3 runs 18 residues. The CDR3 DNA follows: TGCGCCAGCGTGTTAGGGCGGGGGAACCTAGTAGGCACAGATACGCAGTATTTT. It codes for CASVLGRGNLVGTDTQYF. The whole variable domain, remainder taken from reference TRBV5-1 and TRBJ2-3, is KAGVTQTPRYLIKTRGQQVTLSCSPISGHRSVSWYQQTPGQGLQFLFEYFSETQRNKGNFPGRFSGRQFSNSRSEMNVSTLELGDSALYLCASVLGRGNLVGTDTQYFGPGTRLTVL.

This clone was detected only once. The gene calls are TRBV19 and TRBJ1-3; D perhaps matches TRBD1 (5 bases). Trimming took off 5 bases at V and 0 bases at J, with 8 bases between the two ends. The CDR3 runs to 14 residues. Germline CDR1 reads LNHDA; CDR2 reads SQIVND (reference sequence). In DNA, the CDR3 is TGTGCCAGTAGTCAGGGTACCTCTGGAAACACCATATATTTT. It codes for CASSQGTSGNTIYF.

This clone came up once. The chain carries TRBV10-3 and TRBJ2-1; D perhaps matches TRBD2 (5 bases). The germline V gene has CDR1 ENHRY and CDR2 SYGVKD. CDR3 length: 13 amino acids. The V end was cut by 10 bases, the J end by 8 bases, with 18 bases between. The CDR3 DNA reads TGTGCCACCCGTCCCGGGGATTCATATGAGCAGTTCTTC. Translation gives CATRPGDSYEQFF.

The count of this clone is one. This chain links TRBV5-8 with TRBJ2-3; the D is unclear. Germline V lookup: CDR1 SGHTS, CDR2 YDEGEE. This CDR3 contains 17 residues. V lost 3 bases and J 2 bases, leaving 19 bases between the germline ends. CDR3 sequence: CASSWNRLASYTDTQYF. CDR3 bases: TGTGCCAGCAGCTGGAATCGACTGGCTTCCTACACAGATACGCAGTATTTT. The entire variable domain, with the rest obtained from reference TRBV5-8 and TRBJ2-3, is as follows: EAGVTQSPTHLIKTRGQQATLRCSPISGHTSVYWYQQALGLGLQFLLWYDEGEERNRGNFPPRFSGRQFPNYSSELNVNALELEDSALYLCASSWNRLASYTDTQYFGPGTRLTVL.

This clone was observed a single time. The gene calls are TRBV4-1 and TRBJ2-3; 7 nucleotides match TRBD2. This CDR3 spans 15 amino acids. Germline CDR1 is MGHRA and CDR2 is YSYEKL. V lost 0 bases to trimming and J lost 6 bases; unmatched junction nucleotides: 6. The DNA for the CDR3 is TGCGCCAGCAGCCAAGACGGGACTAACATGGATACGCAGTATTTT. This sequence encodes CASSQDGTNMDTQYF.

The chain combines TRBV5-1 with TRBJ2-3; 12 nucleotides agree with TRBD2. There are 19 residues in the CDR3. Germline CDR1 reads SGHRS; CDR2 reads YFSETQ. The J segment lost 0 bases and the V segment lost 0 bases, leaving 8 bases of the junction unmatched. CDR3 residues: CASSLAFTSGGSSTDTQYF. CDR3 nucleotides: TGCGCCAGCAGCTTGGCCTTTACTAGCGGGGGGTCTAGCACAGATACGCAGTATTTT.

The DNA for the CDR3 is TGTGCCAGTAGTCCCGGGACAGCGGGTGAAAAACTGTTTTTT. Translating it yields CASSPGTAGEKLFF. This chain joins TRBV19 and TRBJ1-4; 7 positions match TRBD1. Germline values: CDR1 LNHDA, CDR2 SQIVND (reference sequence). Losses at the gene ends were 5 bases for V and 7 bases for J; bases not matched to a gene: 7. The CDR3 has 14 residues.

Only a few counts were recorded for this clone. This chain links TRBV5-1 with TRBJ2-7, with 8 bases aligning to TRBD1. The CDR3 spans 16 residues. With V trimmed by 5 bases and J by 7 bases, 17 bases remained unmatched. Per germline, CDR1 SGHRS and CDR2 YFSETQ. CDR3 protein: CASSPGASTGAEEQYF. The DNA of the CDR3 is TGCGCCAGCAGTCCGGGGGCCTCGACAGGGGCTGAGGAGCAGTACTTC.

This clone was found once. V gene TRBV10-1 combines with J gene TRBJ1-1, with TRBD1 as a possible D gene (5 bases). Germline V CDR1 and CDR2: WNHNN, SYGVQD (reference sequence). The CDR3 consists of 15 residues. Trimming took off 6 bases at V and 6 bases at J, with 20 bases between the two ends. The DNA of the CDR3 is TGCGCCAGCAGCCAAAGTGGGGGGGTGGAGCCTGAAGCTTTCTTT. Amino acid sequence: CASSQSGGVEPEAFF.

V gene TRBV5-1 combines with J gene TRBJ1-1; TRBD1 matches 7 bases. Germline CDR1 SGHRS, CDR2 YFSETQ. V gave up 4 bases and J gave up 5 bases; unmatched junction bases: 8. This CDR3 region has 14 residues. In DNA, the CDR3 is TGCGCCAGCAGCCGTCAGGGGGGCGGGACTGAAGCTTTCTTT. Protein sequence: CASSRQGGGTEAFF.